These 18 T cell receptor beta chains originate from one sample sequenced in a study of cytomegalovirus exposure and HLA in healthy donors. PCR amplification relied on 60 Vbeta primers (plus 13 Jbeta primers). Here immunoSEQ multiplex PCR was the method, and the copy in TCRdb shows in-frame clones only, minus some. Of about 140,000 clones listed, more than 75% are singletons. Sequencing was carried out using PBMCs. The receptors here all came from a female donor in good health and CMV-seronegative.

The chain employs TRBV5-8 and TRBJ1-4, with 8 bases aligning to TRBD1. The length of the CDR3 is 15 residues. The V segment lost 4 bases and the J segment 8 bases; nucleotides outside the gene matches: 10. Germline V gene data show CDR1 as SGHTS and CDR2 as YDEGEE. The CDR3 reads CASSKGQGRGEKLFF. CDR3 sequence (DNA): TGTGCCAGCAGCAAAGGACAGGGCCGAGGCGAAAAACTGTTTTTT.

V usage is TRBV28 and J usage is TRBJ2-1; 7 bases map to TRBD1. Germline assignment: CDR1 MDHEN and CDR2 SYDVKM. CDR3 length equals 16 residues. The ends lost 5 bases at V and 6 bases at J; junction bases unmatched: 13. This CDR3 reads CASSASTGRGGNEQFF. In DNA form, the CDR3 reads TGTGCCAGCAGTGCCTCGACAGGGAGAGGGGGCAATGAGCAGTTCTTC.

Remarks on this clone: One end of the junction does not line up with germline, which may come from a read error. Other DNA sequences within the sample encode an identical CDR3. V is TRBV2 and J is TRBJ1-1; maybe TRBD1 (6 bases). The CDR3 extends over 12 amino acids. The germline gives CDR1 SNHLY, CDR2 FYNNEI. CDR3 bases: TGTGCCAGTAGTGAGGGACAAGCTGAAGCTTTCTTT. Translation: CASSEGQAEAFF.

The chain links TRBV2 to TRBJ2-3; D is possibly TRBD2 (5 bases). The CDR3 consists of 11 residues. V was shortened by 7 bases and J by 14 bases, with 16 bases between the two germline ends. The V gene's germline CDR1 is SNHLY and CDR2 FYNNEI. The CDR3, as DNA: TGTGCCAGCACGGGGTTTCCGCAGTTGTATTTT. Its translation is CASTGFPQLYF.

The rearrangement joins TRBV27 to TRBJ2-2; TRBD1 aligns across 8 bases. V dropped 6 bases and J dropped 4; count of bases not matched to a gene: 13. The CDR3 spans 17 residues. Germline V gene lookup returns CDR1 MNHEY and CDR2 SMNVEV (reference sequence). The chain's CDR3 is CASRSFLTRGRTGELFF. CDR3 in DNA: TGTGCCAGCAGGTCCTTTTTAACCAGGGGGCGCACCGGGGAGCTGTTTTTT.

The CDR3 DNA reads as TGTGCCAGCAGTGTCGGGAACTATGGCTACACCTTC. This gives the protein CASSVGNYGYTF. The V gene is TRBV6-5, the J gene TRBJ1-2; D is uncertain. Trimming removed 5 bases from V and 2 bases from J, with 6 bases in between. The CDR3 covers 12 residues. The V gene's germline CDR1 is MNHEY and CDR2 SVGAGI.

The count of this clone is one. V is TRBV29-1 and J is TRBJ2-7; 9 bases line up with TRBD1. Germline V gene lookup returns CDR1 SQVTM and CDR2 ANQGSEA. V lost 6 bases and J lost 4; bases outside the gene matches: 13. CDR3 length equals 15 residues. DNA for the CDR3: TGCAGCGTCGACTCCCCCGGGACAGGGCCTTACGAGCAGTACTTC. Translating gives CSVDSPGTGPYEQYF.

V usage is TRBV6-4 and J usage is TRBJ1-6; 8 bases agree with TRBD1. CDR1 and CDR2 from the germline V gene are MRHNA and SNTAGT. The CDR3 has 13 residues. V lost 3 bases and J lost 13; bases outside the gene matches: 5. The CDR3 is CASSETGGSPLHF. CDR3 bases: TGTGCCAGCAGTGAAACAGGGGGGTCTCCCCTCCACTTT.

The chain links TRBV2 to TRBJ1-1; 8 positions agree with TRBD1. The CDR3 extends over 14 amino acids. The V segment lost 6 bases and the J segment 0 bases; nucleotides outside the gene matches: 3. The germline V gene encodes CDR1 SNHLY and CDR2 FYNNEI. The CDR3 spells CASSRTGMNTEAFF. DNA of the CDR3: TGTGCCAGCAGCCGGACAGGGATGAACACTGAAGCTTTCTTT.

This clone has only one observation. DNA of the CDR3: TGTGCCTGGAGTCGGACAGGGGGAACAGATACGCAGTATTTT. This codes for CAWSRTGGTDTQYF. The chain uses TRBV30 and TRBJ2-3, with 10 bases aligning to TRBD1. The CDR3 is 14 residues long. CDR1 is GTSNPN, CDR2 SVGIG, per germline (reference sequence). V lost 2 bases, J lost 3 bases, and 2 bases stayed unmatched.

This clone appeared once. V and J are TRBV10-3 and TRBJ1-1; D may be TRBD1 (6 bases). Trimming took 6 bases from V and 6 from J, leaving 14 bases between them. Germline CDR1 is ENHRY and CDR2 is SYGVKD. The CDR3 length is 13 residues. This chain's CDR3 is CAISLQGVPEAFF. Written as DNA, the CDR3 is TGTGCCATCAGCTTACAGGGCGTTCCTGAAGCTTTCTTT.

This clone turned up a few times. The chain links TRBV10-3 to TRBJ2-7; 7 bases are shared with TRBD2. V shed 4 bases and J 3 bases; nucleotides not matched to a gene: 0. The CDR3 loop spans 12 amino acids. From germline, CDR1 is ENHRY and CDR2 SYGVKD. The DNA for the CDR3 is TGTGCCATCAGTGGGGGGGGCTACGAGCAGTACTTC. The encoded protein is CAISGGGYEQYF.

For this clone: An end of the junction does not agree with germline; a read error may underlie this. Other DNA variants within this sample encode the same CDR3. The gene calls are TRBV7-9 and TRBJ1-4; maybe TRBD1 (6 bases). The CDR3 spans 13 residues. CDR1 and CDR2 (germline): SEHNR, FQNEAQ (reference sequence). As DNA, the CDR3 is TGTGCTAGCAGCTTAACAGGGCGGGAAAAACTGTTTTTT. Protein product: CASSLTGREKLFF.

V is TRBV7-6 and J is TRBJ1-2, with 11 bases identical to TRBD1. CDR1 and CDR2 from the germline V gene are SGHVS and FNYEAQ. V was clipped by 1 base and J by 7 bases; unmatched bases: 8. The CDR3 spans 16 residues. The CDR3 DNA reads as TGTGCCAGCAGCTTAGGAGAGGACAGGGGGCCTGGTGGCTACACCTTC. The encoded protein is CASSLGEDRGPGGYTF.

The chain recombines TRBV6-5 with TRBJ2-1; 9 bases match TRBD1. The V gene end was trimmed by 5 bases and the J gene end by 1 base; junction bases not matched to a gene: 3. Germline lookup yields CDR1 MNHEY and CDR2 SVGAGI. This CDR3 has 15 amino acids. The CDR3 sequence: CASSKDRGSYNEQFF. CDR3 sequence (DNA): TGTGCCAGCAGTAAAGACAGGGGGTCCTACAATGAGCAGTTCTTC.

This clone was picked up one time. The chain links TRBV5-5 to TRBJ1-2; TRBD1 matches at 7 bases. This CDR3 contains 16 residues. Germline V gene data show CDR1 as SGHKS and CDR2 as YYEKEE (reference sequence). V gave up 0 bases and J gave up 0 bases; unmatched junction bases: 5. CDR3 in amino acids: CASSLGTGTANYGYTF. The CDR3 DNA reads as TGTGCCAGCAGCTTGGGCACCGGGACAGCTAACTATGGCTACACCTTC. The full variable domain, rest sourced from reference TRBV5-5 and TRBJ1-2, is DAGVTQSPTHLIKTRGQQVTLRCSPISGHKSVSWYQQVLGQGPQFIFQYYEKEERGRGNFPDRFSARQFPNYSSELNVNALLLGDSALYLCASSLGTGTANYGYTFGSGTRLTVV.

The chain couples TRBV7-2 to TRBJ1-2; possibly TRBD1 for D (6 bases). V was pared by 2 bases and J by 6 bases, with 22 bases between. The germline gives CDR1 SGHTA, CDR2 FQGNSA. The CDR3 is 17 residues long. In nucleotides, the CDR3 is TGTGCCAGCAGCTTACAGCTGGGGGCTTTCCCTCTTAATGGCTACACCTTC. It is translated as CASSLQLGAFPLNGYTF.

In its sample, this clone was seen a few times. The chain uses TRBV5-4 and TRBJ2-7, with D maybe TRBD2 (5 bases). Per germline, CDR1 SGHNT and CDR2 YYREEE (reference sequence). This CDR3 is 13 amino acids long. V was pared by 2 bases and J by 1 base, with 7 bases between. CDR3: CASSFRGSYEQYF. For the CDR3, the DNA is TGTGCCAGCAGCTTTCGGGGTTCCTACGAGCAGTACTTC.